This T cell receptor beta chain was sequenced for a study of blood T cell dynamics during melanoma immunotherapy. Background on the study: Standard first-line treatment here was pembrolizumab or nivolumab plus ipilimumab in metastatic melanoma.

Per germline, CDR1 SGHRS and CDR2 YFSETQ. The V and J ends lost 0 bases and 6 bases, in that order; junction bases with no gene match: 9. The CDR3 has 16 residues. As to time point: week 3, after first cycle of checkpoint inhibitor. Blood was drawn before treatment and at week 3 after checkpoint blockade. Disease control meant complete response, partial response or stable disease at 12 weeks. No patient had earlier systemic cancer treatment, concurrent immunosuppressants, or another active cancer. The assay was immunoSEQ multiplex PCR, and TCRdb's table has in-frame clones only and misses some. The sample lists about 16,000 clones; about 94% were seen once. This clone was found once.

This clonotype was obtained from a human donor with melanoma. This chain joins TRBV5-1 and TRBJ2-1; 7 bases fit TRBD1. The specimen comprised effector memory CD8+ T cells from blood, sampled from a patient treated with checkpoint blockade. In nucleotides, the CDR3 is TGCGCCAGCAGCTTGGGGGTCAGGGGGTCGGTCAATGAGCAGTTCTTC. Its translation is CASSLGVRGSVNEQFF. The whole variable domain, remainder taken from reference TRBV5-1 and TRBJ2-1, is KAGVTQTPRYLIKTRGQQVTLSCSPISGHRSVSWYQQTPGQGLQFLFEYFSETQRNKGNFPGRFSGRQFSNSRSEMNVSTLELGDSALYLCASSLGVRGSVNEQFFGPGTRLTVL.